This note documents a single T cell receptor (beta chain) sequence. The data belong to a study of blood T cell repertoires in COVID-19. This CDR3 is built from 18 residues. Germline V gives CDR1 KGHDR, CDR2 SFDVKD. J was trimmed by 10 bases and V by 2 bases; bases with no gene match: 17. Clones were sequenced by immunoSEQ multiplex PCR, and TCRdb holds only the in-frame ones, with some missing. The repertoire holds roughly 250,000 clones, with roughly 86% as singletons. Clinical history reported by participants formed the basis on which cohorts were assigned. The chain links TRBV24-1 to TRBJ2-1; 9 bases agree with TRBD1. Sequenced: PBMCs or T cells enriched from blood (not recorded which). The clonotype originates from a woman between 50 and 59 years old who had recovered from COVID-19. The chain's CDR3 is CATSDSANDRGVGNEQFF. The CDR3 bases are TGTGCCACCAGTGATTCCGCGAATGACAGGGGGGTAGGGAACGAGCAGTTCTTC.